This T cell receptor beta chain stems from a study of blood T cell repertoires in COVID-19. Study-wide context: Sites in the United States, Italy and Spain provided acute and convalescent COVID-19 samples.

How the authors handled the data: Quantification of nucleated cells was approximated via reference gene primer amplification. Method: immunoSEQ multiplex PCR; TCRdb's copy keeps in-frame clones and lacks some. V and J calls and clone size follow that table, whereas D and trimming were derived from the DNA. Among roughly 670,000 clones listed, more than 80% were seen once. This receptor was taken from a young woman with acute or convalescent COVID-19. Material for sequencing was peripheral blood.

This CDR3 is CASSLTGGNTEAFF. For the CDR3, the DNA is TGTGCCAGCAGTTTGACAGGGGGCAACACTGAAGCTTTCTTT. The chain recombines TRBV6-5 with TRBJ1-1, with TRBD1 matching 10 bases. Germline V lookup: CDR1 MNHEY, CDR2 SVGAGI. V was clipped by 4 bases and J by 2 bases; unmatched bases: 1. CDR3 length: 14 amino acids.